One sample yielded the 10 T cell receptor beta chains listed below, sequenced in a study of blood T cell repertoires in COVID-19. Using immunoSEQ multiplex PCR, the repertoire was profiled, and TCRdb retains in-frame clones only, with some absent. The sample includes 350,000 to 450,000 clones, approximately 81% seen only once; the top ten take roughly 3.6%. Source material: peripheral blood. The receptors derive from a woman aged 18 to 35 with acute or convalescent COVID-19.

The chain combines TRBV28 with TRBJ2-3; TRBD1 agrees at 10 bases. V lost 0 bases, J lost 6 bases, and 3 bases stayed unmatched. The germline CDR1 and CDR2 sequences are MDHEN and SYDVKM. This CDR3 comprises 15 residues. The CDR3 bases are TGTGCCAGCAGTTTATGGGGGACAGGGGTGGATACGCAGTATTTT. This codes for CASSLWGTGVDTQYF.

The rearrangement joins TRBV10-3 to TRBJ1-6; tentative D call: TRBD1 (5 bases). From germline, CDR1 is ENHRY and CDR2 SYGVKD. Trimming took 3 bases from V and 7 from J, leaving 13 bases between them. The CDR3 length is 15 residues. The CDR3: CAISETDWGNSPLHF. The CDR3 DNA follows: TGTGCCATCAGTGAAACCGACTGGGGCAATTCACCCCTCCACTTT.

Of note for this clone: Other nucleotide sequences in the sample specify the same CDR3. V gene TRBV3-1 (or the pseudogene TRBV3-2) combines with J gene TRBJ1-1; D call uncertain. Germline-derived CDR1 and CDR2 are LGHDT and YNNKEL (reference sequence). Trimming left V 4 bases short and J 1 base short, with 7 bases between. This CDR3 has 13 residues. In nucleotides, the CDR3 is TGTGCCAGCAGCCCACGGGGGAACACTGAAGCTTTCTTT. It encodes CASSPRGNTEAFF.

CDR3 nucleotide sequence: TGTGCCAGCAACCCGGTTGGGGTAGCGGGCACAGATACGCAGTATTTT. Its protein is CASNPVGVAGTDTQYF. This chain joins TRBV5-4 and TRBJ2-3, with TRBD2 as a possible D gene (6 bases). This CDR3 is built from 16 residues. CDR1 is SGHNT and CDR2 is YYREEE in the germline V gene (reference sequence). Deletions cut 6 bases from V and 1 base from J, with 18 bases between. Full variable domain (outside the CDR3, taken from reference TRBV5-4 and TRBJ2-3): ETGVTQSPTHLIKTRGQQVTLRCSSQSGHNTVSWYQQALGQGPQFIFQYYREEENGRGNFPPRFSGLQFPNYSSELNVNALELDDSALYLCASNPVGVAGTDTQYFGPGTRLTVL.

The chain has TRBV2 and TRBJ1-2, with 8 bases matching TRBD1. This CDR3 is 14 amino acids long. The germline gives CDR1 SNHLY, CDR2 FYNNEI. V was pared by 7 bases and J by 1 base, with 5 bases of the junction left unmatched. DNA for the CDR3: TGTGCCAGCACTTACAGGGGGGGTAACTATGGCTACACCTTC. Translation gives CASTYRGGNYGYTF.

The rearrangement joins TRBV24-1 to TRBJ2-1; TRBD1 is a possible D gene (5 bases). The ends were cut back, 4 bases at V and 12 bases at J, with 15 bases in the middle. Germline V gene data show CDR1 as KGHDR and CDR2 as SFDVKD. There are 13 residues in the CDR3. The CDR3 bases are TGTGCCACCAGTGACCCCGACAGTCCTGGGCAGTTCTTC. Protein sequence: CATSDPDSPGQFF.

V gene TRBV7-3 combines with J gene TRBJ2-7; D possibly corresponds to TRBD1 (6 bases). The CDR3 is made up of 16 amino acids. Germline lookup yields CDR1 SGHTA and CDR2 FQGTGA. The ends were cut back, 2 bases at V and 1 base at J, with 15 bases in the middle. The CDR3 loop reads CASSLGGGTSSYEQYF. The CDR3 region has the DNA TGTGCCAGCAGCTTAGGGGGCGGCACTAGTTCCTACGAGCAGTACTTC.

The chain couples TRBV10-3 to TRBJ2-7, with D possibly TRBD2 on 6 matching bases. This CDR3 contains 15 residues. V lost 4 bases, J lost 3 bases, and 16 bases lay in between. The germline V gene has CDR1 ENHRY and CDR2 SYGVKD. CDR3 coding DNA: TGTGCCATCAGTGTTAGCGGCCCAGCCGACTACGAGCAGTACTTC. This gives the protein CAISVSGPADYEQYF.

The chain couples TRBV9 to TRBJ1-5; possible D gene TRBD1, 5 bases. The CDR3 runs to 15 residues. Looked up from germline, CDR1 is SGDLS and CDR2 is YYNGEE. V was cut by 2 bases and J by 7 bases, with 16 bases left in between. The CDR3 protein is CASSVGGGVAQPQHF. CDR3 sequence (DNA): TGTGCCAGCAGCGTTGGGGGAGGAGTCGCCCAGCCCCAGCATTTT.

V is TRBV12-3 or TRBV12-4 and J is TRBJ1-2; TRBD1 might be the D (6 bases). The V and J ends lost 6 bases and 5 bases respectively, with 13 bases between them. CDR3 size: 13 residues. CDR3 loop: CASRVTGSYGYTF. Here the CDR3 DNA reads TGTGCCAGCAGGGTGACAGGAAGTTATGGCTACACCTTC.